Listed below are T cell receptor beta chains from one sample, sequenced in a study of T cells in Graves' hyperthyroidism and ophthalmopathy. Via MiXCR, TCRdb re-called the multiplex PCR reads, giving one row per CDR3 protein. This sample yields approximately 320,000 distinct CDR3 sequences, of which around a sixth are seen a single time; roughly 33% belongs to the top ten. The sample comprised blood. Every receptor here comes from a man aged 25 to 40 with Graves' hyperthyroidism. The CDR3 runs from the conserved cysteine through the conserved F or W. The D gene is left open where the match is weak. Not every row has a clone size; where given, it reads once, few, many or a size class.

TRBV30	many	TRBJ1-1	NA	CAWSLTLQGVAFF	TGTGCCTGGAGTCTAACGTTACAGGGTGTAGCTTTCTTT
TRBV13	many	TRBJ2-3	TRBD2	CASSLGSGRDTQYF	TGTGCCAGCAGCCTCGGTAGCGGGAGAGATACGCAGTATTTT
TRBV13	many	TRBJ1-6	NA	CASSLVWQVNSPLHF	TGTGCCAGCAGCTTAGTCTGGCAGGTCAATTCACCCCTCCACTTT
TRBV18	NA	TRBJ2-4	NA	CASSPPGRGPGIQYF	TGTGCCAGCTCACCACCTGGCAGGGGTCCAGGGATTCAGTACTTC
TRBV7-2	many	TRBJ2-5	NA	CASSFLSQETQYF	TGTGCCAGCAGCTTCTTATCGCAAGAGACCCAGTACTTC
TRBV11-3	many	TRBJ2-5	TRBD1	CASSLDGGTGVKTQYF	TGTGCCAGCAGCTTAGATGGAGGAACAGGGGTGAAGACCCAGTACTTC
TRBV2	many	TRBJ2-3	TRBD2	CASSGTSGRGTDTQYF	TGTGCCAGCAGTGGGACTAGCGGGAGAGGCACAGATACGCAGTATTTT
TRBV20-1	once	TRBJ1-3	NA	CSAPTLGVTGNTIYF	TGCAGTGCCCCTACGCTTGGGGTGACTGGAAACACCATATATTTT
TRBV2	many	TRBJ2-3	NA	CASRSVGDTQYF	TGTGCCAGCAGGTCGGTCGGGGATACGCAGTATTTT
TRBV6-1	few	TRBJ2-7	NA	CATTKDRVAPGEQYF	TGTGCCACCACTAAAGATAGGGTCGCCCCGGGAGAGCAGTACTTC
TRBV6-1	NA	TRBJ2-1	NA	CASSEAGGFYEQFF	TGTGCCAGCAGTGAAGCGGGAGGTTTCTATGAGCAGTTCTTC
TRBV6-1	NA	TRBJ1-1	NA	CASSEALNTEAFF	TGTGCCAGCAGTGAAGCACTGAACACTGAAGCTTTCTTT
TRBV20-1	NA	TRBJ1-1	NA	CSAPGESNTEAFF	TGCAGTGCCCCAGGTGAAAGCAACACTGAAGCTTTCTTT
TRBV7-9	NA	TRBJ2-7	NA	CASSSTSALLYEQYF	TGTGCCAGCAGCTCCACCTCCGCCTTACTCTACGAGCAGTACTTC
TRBV13	NA	TRBJ2-7	NA	CASRPQGRNYEQYF	TGTGCCAGCAGACCACAGGGGAGGAACTACGAGCAGTACTTC
TRBV11-2	few	TRBJ1-3	NA	CASSLTLGGNTIYF	TGTGCCAGCAGCTTGACCCTGGGGGGAAACACCATATATTTT
TRBV6-1	NA	TRBJ2-7	TRBD1	CASSDRDRGEQYF	TGTGCCAGCAGTGACCGGGACAGGGGCGAGCAGTACTTC
TRBV6-6	many	TRBJ2-3	NA	CASSYLGPTAAGSTDTQYF	TGTGCCAGCAGTTACCTGGGCCCCACAGCGGCGGGATCCACAGATACGCAGTATTTT